This T cell receptor beta chain stems from a study of cytomegalovirus exposure and HLA in healthy donors. Amplification used 60 Vbeta primers and 13 Jbeta primers. Data came from immunoSEQ multiplex PCR; TCRdb stores just in-frame clones and leaves some out. The table has around 190,000 clones, around 75% seen once; the top ten hold more than 1.5%. This CDR3 is built from 11 residues. Germline values: CDR1 SQVTM, CDR2 ANQGSEA. V gave up 7 bases and J gave up 6 bases; unmatched junction bases: 4. V usage is TRBV29-1 and J usage is TRBJ1-2, with 8 bases identical to TRBD1. The receptor's source is a woman aged 45-65 years in good health and CMV-seronegative. The sample consisted of PBMCs. The CDR3 reads CSAPTGDGYTF. The DNA for the CDR3 is TGCAGCGCGCCGACAGGGGATGGCTACACCTTC.